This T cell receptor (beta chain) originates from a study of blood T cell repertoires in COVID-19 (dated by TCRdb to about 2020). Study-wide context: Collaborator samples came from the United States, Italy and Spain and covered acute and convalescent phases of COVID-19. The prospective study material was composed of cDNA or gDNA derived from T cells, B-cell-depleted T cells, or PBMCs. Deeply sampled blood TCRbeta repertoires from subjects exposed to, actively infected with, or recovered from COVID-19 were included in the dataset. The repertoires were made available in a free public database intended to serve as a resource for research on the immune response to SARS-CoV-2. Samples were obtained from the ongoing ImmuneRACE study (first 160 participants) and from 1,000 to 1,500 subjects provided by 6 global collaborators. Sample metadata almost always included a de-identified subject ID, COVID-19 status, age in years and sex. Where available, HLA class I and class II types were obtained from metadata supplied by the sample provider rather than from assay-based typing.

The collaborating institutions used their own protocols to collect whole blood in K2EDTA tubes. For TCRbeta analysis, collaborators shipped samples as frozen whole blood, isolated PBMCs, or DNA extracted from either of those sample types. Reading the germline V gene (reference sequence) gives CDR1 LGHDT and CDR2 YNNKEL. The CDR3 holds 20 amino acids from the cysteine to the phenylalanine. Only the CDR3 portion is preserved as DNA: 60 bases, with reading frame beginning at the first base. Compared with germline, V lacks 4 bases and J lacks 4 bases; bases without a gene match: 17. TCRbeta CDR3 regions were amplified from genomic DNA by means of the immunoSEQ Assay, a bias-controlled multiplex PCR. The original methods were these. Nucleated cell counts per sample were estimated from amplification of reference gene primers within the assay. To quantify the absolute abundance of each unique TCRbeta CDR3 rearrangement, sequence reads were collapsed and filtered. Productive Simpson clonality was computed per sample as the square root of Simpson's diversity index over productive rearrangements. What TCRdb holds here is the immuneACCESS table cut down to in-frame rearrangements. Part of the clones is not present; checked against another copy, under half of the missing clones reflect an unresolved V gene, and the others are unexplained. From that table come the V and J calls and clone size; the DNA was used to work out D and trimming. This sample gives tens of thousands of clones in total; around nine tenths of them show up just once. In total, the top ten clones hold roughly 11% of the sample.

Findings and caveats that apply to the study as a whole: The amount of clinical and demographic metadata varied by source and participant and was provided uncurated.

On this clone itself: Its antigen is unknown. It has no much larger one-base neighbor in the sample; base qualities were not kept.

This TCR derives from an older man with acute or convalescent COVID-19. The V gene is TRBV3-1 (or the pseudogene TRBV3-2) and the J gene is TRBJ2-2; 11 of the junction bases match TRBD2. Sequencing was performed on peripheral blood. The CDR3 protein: CASSPFAFFSGRGFTGELFF. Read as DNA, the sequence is TGTGCCAGCAGCCCTTTTGCCTTTTTTAGCGGGAGGGGATTCACCGGGGAGCTGTTTTTT.